The clone carrying this T cell receptor (beta chain) has a handful of counts. Its antigen is currently unknown. Unique molecular identifiers were used to barcode this TCRbeta library. TCRdb ran MiXCR on the PCR reads and lists one entry per CDR3 protein. Altogether about 440,000 distinct CDR3 sequences are present, approximately 42% being singletons, with the ten largest covering approximately 25%. This CDR3 region has 16 residues. Germline V gene lookup returns CDR1 SGHDN and CDR2 FVKESK. The ends lost 5 bases at V and 1 base at J; junction bases unmatched: 8. These data belong to a study of T-cell reconstitution after alpha-beta-depleted transplantation in children. Points from the study as a whole: By about two months after transplant, alpha-beta T cells reportedly arose from several hundred graft clones that had expanded.

V gene TRBV14 combines with J gene TRBJ1-2; 9 bases fit TRBD1. The specimen comprised PBMCs, sampled before TCRalphabeta/CD19-depleted stem cell transplant. The receptor comes from a girl aged 2-15 years with aplastic anemia, due to receive a stem cell transplant. The CDR3 spells CASSTGQGLGNYGYTF. In DNA form, the CDR3 reads TGTGCCAGCAGCACAGGACAGGGGCTTGGTAACTATGGCTACACCTTC.